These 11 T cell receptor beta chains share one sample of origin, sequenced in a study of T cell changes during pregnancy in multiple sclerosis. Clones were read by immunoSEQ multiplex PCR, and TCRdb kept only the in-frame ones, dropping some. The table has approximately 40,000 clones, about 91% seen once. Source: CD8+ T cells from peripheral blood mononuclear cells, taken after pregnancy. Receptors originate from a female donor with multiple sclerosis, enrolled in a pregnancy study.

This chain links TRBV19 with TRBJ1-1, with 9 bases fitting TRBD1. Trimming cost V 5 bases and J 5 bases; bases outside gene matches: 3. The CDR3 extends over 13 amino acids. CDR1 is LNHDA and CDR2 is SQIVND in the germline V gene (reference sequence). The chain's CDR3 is CASSETGGTEAFF. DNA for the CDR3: TGTGCCAGTAGTGAGACAGGGGGAACTGAAGCTTTCTTT.

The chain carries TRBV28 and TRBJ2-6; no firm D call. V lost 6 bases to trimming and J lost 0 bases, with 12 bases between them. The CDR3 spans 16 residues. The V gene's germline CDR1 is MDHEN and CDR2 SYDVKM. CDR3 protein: CASSSPLSSGANVLTF. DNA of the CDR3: TGTGCCAGCAGCTCACCTCTTAGCTCTGGGGCCAACGTCCTGACTTTC.

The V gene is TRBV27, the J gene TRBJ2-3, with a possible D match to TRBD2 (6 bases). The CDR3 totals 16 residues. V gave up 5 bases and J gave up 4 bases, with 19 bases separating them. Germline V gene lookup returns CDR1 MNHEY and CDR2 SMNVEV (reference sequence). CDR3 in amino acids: CASSISSAPKADTQYF. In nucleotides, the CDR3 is TGTGCCAGCAGTATTTCTAGCGCCCCGAAGGCAGATACGCAGTATTTT.

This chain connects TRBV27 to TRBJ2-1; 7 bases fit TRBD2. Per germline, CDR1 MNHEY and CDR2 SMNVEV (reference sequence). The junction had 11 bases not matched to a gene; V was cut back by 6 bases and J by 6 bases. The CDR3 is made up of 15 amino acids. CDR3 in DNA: TGTGCCAGCAGGGTGACTAGCAGGAGGGCCAATGAGCAGTTCTTC. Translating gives CASRVTSRRANEQFF.

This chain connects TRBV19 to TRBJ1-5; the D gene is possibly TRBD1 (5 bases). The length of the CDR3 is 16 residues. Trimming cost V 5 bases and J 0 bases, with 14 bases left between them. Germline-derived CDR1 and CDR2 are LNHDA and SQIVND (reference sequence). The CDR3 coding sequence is TGTGCCAGTAGTGGCCTGGACACCTTTAGCAATCAGCCCCAGCATTTT. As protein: CASSGLDTFSNQPQHF.

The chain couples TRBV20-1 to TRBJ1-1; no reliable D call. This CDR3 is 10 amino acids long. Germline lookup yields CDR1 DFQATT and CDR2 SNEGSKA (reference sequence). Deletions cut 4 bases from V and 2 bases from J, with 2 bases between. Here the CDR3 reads CSAINTEAFF. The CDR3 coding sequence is TGCAGTGCTATAAACACTGAAGCTTTCTTT.

CDR3 sequence reads: CASSLGRGGLSEYEQYF. DNA of the CDR3: TGTGCCAGCAGCTTAGGGCGGGGGGGCCTCTCCGAATACGAGCAGTACTTC. The chain joins TRBV13 to TRBJ2-7, with 9 bases aligning to TRBD2. V lost 0 bases to trimming and J lost 4 bases; unmatched junction nucleotides: 10. Germline assignment: CDR1 PRHDT and CDR2 FYEKMQ (reference sequence). The CDR3 covers 17 residues.

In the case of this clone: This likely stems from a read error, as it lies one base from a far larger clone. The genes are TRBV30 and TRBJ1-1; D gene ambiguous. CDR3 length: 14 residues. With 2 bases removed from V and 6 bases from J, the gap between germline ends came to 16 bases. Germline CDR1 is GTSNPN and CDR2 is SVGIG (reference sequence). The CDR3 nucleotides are TGTGCCTGGAGTCCCGACCCTAGGATTTCTGAAGCTTTCTTT. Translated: CAWSPDPRISEAFF.

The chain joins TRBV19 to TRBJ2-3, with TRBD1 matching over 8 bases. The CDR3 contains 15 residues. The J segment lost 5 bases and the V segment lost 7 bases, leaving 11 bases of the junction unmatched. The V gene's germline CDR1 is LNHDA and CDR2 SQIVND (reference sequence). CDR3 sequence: CASKSGQGARDTQYF. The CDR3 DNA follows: TGTGCCAGTAAGAGCGGGCAGGGGGCCAGAGATACGCAGTATTTT.

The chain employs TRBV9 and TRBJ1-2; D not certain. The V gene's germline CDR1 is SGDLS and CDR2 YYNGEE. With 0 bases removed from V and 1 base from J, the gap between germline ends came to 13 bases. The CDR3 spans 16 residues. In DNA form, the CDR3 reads TGTGCCAGCAGCGTAGCGGAGAGCGGGGATAACTATGGCTACACCTTC. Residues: CASSVAESGDNYGYTF.

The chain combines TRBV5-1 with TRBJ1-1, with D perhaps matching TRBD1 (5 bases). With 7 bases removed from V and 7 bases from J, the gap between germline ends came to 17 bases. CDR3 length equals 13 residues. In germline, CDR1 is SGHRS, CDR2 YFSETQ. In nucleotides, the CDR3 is TGCGCCAGCGTTGCCGGGGGTTCGGGTGAAGCTTTCTTT. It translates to CASVAGGSGEAFF.